This TCR beta chain was identified during a study of CD4 T cells in relation to SARS-CoV-2 and coronaviruses. For the study at large: A couple of subjects were Hispanic; patients were roughly eight males and a handful of females.

V shed 2 bases and J shed 3 bases, with 4 bases lying between them. CDR3 size: 12 residues. CDR1 and CDR2 from the germline V gene are MNHEY and SVGEGT. Sequencing was performed with immunoSEQ multiplex PCR; in TCRdb, only in-frame clones are kept and a portion is missing. Found here are 30,000 to 45,000 clones, 88% of them singletons; the top ten hold 9% to 9.5%. This TCR came from an adult with COVID-19. Material for sequencing was memory CD4+ T cells from PBMCs. V usage is TRBV6-2 or TRBV6-3 and J usage is TRBJ2-5, with D unresolved. CDR3 bases: TGTGCCAGCAGTTACACCAAAGAGACCCAGTACTTC. Protein sequence: CASSYTKETQYF.